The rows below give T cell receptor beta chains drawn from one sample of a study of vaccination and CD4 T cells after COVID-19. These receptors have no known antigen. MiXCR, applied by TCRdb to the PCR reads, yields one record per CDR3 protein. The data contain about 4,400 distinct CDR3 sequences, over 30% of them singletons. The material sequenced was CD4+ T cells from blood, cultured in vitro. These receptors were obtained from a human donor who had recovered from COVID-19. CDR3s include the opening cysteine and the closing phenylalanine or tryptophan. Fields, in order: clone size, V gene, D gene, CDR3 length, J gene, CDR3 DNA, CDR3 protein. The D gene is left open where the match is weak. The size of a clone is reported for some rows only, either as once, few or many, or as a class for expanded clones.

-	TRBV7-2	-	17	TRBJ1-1	TGTGCCAGCAGCTTGTTCAGAAGTAACGCTCCGAACACTGAAGCTTTCTTT	CASSLFRSNAPNTEAFF
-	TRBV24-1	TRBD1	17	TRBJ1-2	TGTGCCACCAGTGGCCTTGACAGGGGCGGACTAGGCTATGGCCACACCTTC	CATSGLDRGGLGYGHTF
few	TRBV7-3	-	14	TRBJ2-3	TGTGCCAGCAGCCCGAGTGGGAGCACAGATACGCAGTATTTT	CASSPSGSTDTQYF
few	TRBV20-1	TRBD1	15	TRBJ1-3	TGCAGTGCTAGAGATTCCGGGACAGCGAGTGACACCATATATTTT	CSARDSGTASDTIYF
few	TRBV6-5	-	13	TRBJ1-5	TGTGCCAGCAGTTACGAACTCAATCAGCCCCAGCATTTT	CASSYELNQPQHF
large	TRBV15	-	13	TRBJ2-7	TGTGCCACCAGCACCCCAGGGTCCTACGAGCAGTACTTC	CATSTPGSYEQYF
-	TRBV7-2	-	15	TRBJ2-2	TGTGCCAGCACCCTGAGAGGGGGGGGGGCCGGGGAGCTGTTTTTT	CASTLRGGGAGELFF
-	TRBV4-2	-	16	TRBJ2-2	TGTGCCAGCAGCCAAGATTCATTCCCGGGGACCGGGGAGCTGTTTTTT	CASSQDSFPGTGELFF
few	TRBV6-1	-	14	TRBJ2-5	TGTGCCAGCACTCCGGACACTCTTCAAGAGACCCAGTACTTC	CASTPDTLQETQYF
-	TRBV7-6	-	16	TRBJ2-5	TGTGCCAGCAGCCCCCCCGCGATGCAGCGACAGGAGACCCAGTACTTC	CASSPPAMQRQETQYF
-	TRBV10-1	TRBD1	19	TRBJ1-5	TGCGCCAGCAGAGTAAAACTCCGCGTGGGACAGGGATCCTCTCAGCCCCAGCATTTT	CASRVKLRVGQGSSQPQHF
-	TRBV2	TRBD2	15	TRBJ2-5	TGTGCCAGCGAAGGACTAGCGGGTTCGGGGGGGACCCAGTACTTC	CASEGLAGSGGTQYF
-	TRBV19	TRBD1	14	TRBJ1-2	TGTGCCAGTAGTATACAGGGGGGCGCCTATGGCTACACCTTC	CASSIQGGAYGYTF
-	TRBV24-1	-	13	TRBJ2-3	TGTGCCACCAGTGATTTGAGCACAGATACGCAGTATTTT	CATSDLSTDTQYF
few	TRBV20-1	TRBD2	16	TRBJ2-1	TGCAGTGCTAGACACGGGGTTCTAGCGGGAGGAGGTGAGCAGTTCTTC	CSARHGVLAGGGEQFF
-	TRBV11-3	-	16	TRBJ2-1	TGTGCCAGCAGCTGGAAGGGCACAGGGTCCGACAATGAGCAGTTCTTC	CASSWKGTGSDNEQFF
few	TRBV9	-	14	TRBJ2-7	TGTGCCAGCAGCGGCTCGGGACTCTCCTACGAGCAGTACTTC	CASSGSGLSYEQYF
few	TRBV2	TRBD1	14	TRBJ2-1	TGTGCCAGCGGGGGACAGGGGGCGCAAAATGAGCAGTTCTTC	CASGGQGAQNEQFF
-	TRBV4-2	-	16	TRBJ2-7	TGTGCCAGCAGCCAAGACGCACAAGAGGGATCCTACGAGCAGTACTTC	CASSQDAQEGSYEQYF
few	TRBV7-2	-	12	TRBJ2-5	TGTGCCAGCAGCTTAGTTAGGGAGACCCAGTACTTC	CASSLVRETQYF
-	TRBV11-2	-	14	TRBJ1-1	TGTGCCAGCAGCTTTCCCCAGGCGGACACTGAAGCTTTCTTT	CASSFPQADTEAFF
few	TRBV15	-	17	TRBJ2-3	TGTGCCACCAGCGTCCATCTGACCTTGGAGGGCACAGATACGCAGTATTTT	CATSVHLTLEGTDTQYF
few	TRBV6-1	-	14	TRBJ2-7	TGTGCCAGCACTCCCGGGACATCAACCTACGAGCAGTACTTC	CASTPGTSTYEQYF
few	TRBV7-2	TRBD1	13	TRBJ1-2	TGTGCCAGCACCGCTACAGGGGGCGTAGGCTACACCTTC	CASTATGGVGYTF
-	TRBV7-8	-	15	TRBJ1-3	TGTGCCAGCAGCTTAGCGGAACAGTCTGGAAACACCATATATTTT	CASSLAEQSGNTIYF
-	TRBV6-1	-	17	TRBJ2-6	TGTGCCAGCACAGAGCGGAGGAGGATCTCTGGGGCCAACGTCCTGACTTTC	CASTERRRISGANVLTF
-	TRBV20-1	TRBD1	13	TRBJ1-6	TGCGGAACGAGGGGACAGCCCAATTCACCCCTCCACTTT	CGTRGQPNSPLHF
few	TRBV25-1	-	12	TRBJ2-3	TGTGCCAGCAGTGGAATCACAGATACGCAGTATTTT	CASSGITDTQYF
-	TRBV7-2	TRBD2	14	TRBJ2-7	TGTGCCAGCAGCTTGGGACTAGCGTTCCACGAGCAGTACTTC	CASSLGLAFHEQYF
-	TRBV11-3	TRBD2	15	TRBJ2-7	TGTGCCAGCAGCTTCTTGTTAGCGGGATCCTACGAGCAGTACTTC	CASSFLLAGSYEQYF
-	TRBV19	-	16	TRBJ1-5	TGTGCCAGTAGTATAAGAGGTCGCAGTAGCAATCAGCCCCAGCATTTT	CASSIRGRSSNQPQHF
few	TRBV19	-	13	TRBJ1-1	TGTGCCAGTAGTATGAACAGAAACACTGAAGCTTTCTTT	CASSMNRNTEAFF
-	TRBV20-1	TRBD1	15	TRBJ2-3	TGCAGTGCTAGAGATCGGCAGGGGGCGAGAGATACGCAGTATTTT	CSARDRQGARDTQYF
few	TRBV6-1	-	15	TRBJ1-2	TGTGCCAGCAGTGAAGTTCTGTGGGTAGACTATGGCTACACCTTC	CASSEVLWVDYGYTF
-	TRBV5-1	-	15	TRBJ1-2	TGCGCCAGCAGCTACTCCCCTGTAGTTCACGATGGCTACACCTTC	CASSYSPVVHDGYTF
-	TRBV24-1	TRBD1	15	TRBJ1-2	TGTGCCACCAGTGATCCGGGACAGGGGGTCGAGAGCTACACCTTC	CATSDPGQGVESYTF
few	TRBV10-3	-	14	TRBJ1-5	TGTGCCATCAGTACAGGGAATAGGAATCAGCCCCAGCATTTT	CAISTGNRNQPQHF
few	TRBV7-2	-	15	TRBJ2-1	TGTGCCAGCAGCTTAAGCGGCGGGCAGGGCCGAGAGCAGTTCTTC	CASSLSGGQGREQFF
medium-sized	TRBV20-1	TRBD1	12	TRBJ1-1	TGCAGTGCTCAGACAGGGAGGTTGGGAGCTTTCTTT	CSAQTGRLGAFF
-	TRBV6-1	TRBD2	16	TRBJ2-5	TGTGCCAGCAGGGTTCTAGCGGGAGGAAACCAAGAGACCCAGTACTTC	CASRVLAGGNQETQYF
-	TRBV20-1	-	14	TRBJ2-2	TGCAGTGCTAGCCCAGGTCGGTTGTCCGGGGAGCTGTTTTTT	CSASPGRLSGELFF
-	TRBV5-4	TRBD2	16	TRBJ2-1	TGTGCCAGCAGCTTGGCTTGGCGGGAGGGGTCCCATGAGCAGTTCTTC	CASSLAWREGSHEQFF
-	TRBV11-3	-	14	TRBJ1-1	TGTGCCAGCAGCTCGGACGGTGGCCACACTGAAGCTTTCTTT	CASSSDGGHTEAFF
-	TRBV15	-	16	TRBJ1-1	TGTGCCACCAGCAGGAGAGAGGCGGTGATGAACACTGAAGCTTTCTTT	CATSRREAVMNTEAFF